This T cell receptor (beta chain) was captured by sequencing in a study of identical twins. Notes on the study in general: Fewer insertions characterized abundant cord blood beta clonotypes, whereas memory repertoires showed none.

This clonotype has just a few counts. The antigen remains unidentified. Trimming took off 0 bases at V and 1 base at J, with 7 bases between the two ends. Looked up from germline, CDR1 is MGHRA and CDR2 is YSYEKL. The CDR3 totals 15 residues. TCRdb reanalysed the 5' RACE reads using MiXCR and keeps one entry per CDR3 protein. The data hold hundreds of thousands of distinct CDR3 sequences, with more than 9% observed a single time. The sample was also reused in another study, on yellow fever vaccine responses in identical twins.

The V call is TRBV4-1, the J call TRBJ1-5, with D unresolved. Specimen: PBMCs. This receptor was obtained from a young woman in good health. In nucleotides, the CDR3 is TGCGCCAGCAGCCAAGACTTTGGAAGCAATCAGCCCCAGCATTTT. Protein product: CASSQDFGSNQPQHF.